Only a few counts were recorded for the clone carrying this T cell receptor (beta chain). Authors' methods: Amplification of reference gene primers provided the estimated nucleated cell counts. TCRdb's copy holds only in-frame clones and misses some; the assay was immunoSEQ multiplex PCR. The D gene and trimming were derived from the DNA, and the V and J assignments and clone size from that table. The sample includes roughly 130,000 clones, more than 60% of them seen just once. V was trimmed by 4 bases and J by 1 base, leaving 19 bases between them. CDR3 size: 17 residues. Germline-derived CDR1 and CDR2 are SGHAT and FQNNGV. The data were taken from a study of blood T cell repertoires in COVID-19. Study at large: Spain, Italy and the United States supplied samples that represented acute and convalescent COVID-19. PBMCs, B-cell-depleted T cells, or T cells were the source of the cDNA or gDNA that made up the material.

The rearrangement joins TRBV11-2 to TRBJ1-1; possibly TRBD1 for D (5 bases). Sequencing input: peripheral blood. This clonotype was obtained from a man over 45 with acute or convalescent COVID-19. The CDR3 DNA reads as TGTGCCAGCAGCTCACCAAGGGGAGGGCGGGGGAACACTGAAGCTTTCTTT. Protein product: CASSSPRGGRGNTEAFF.